A single sample gave rise to the 14 T cell receptor beta chains below, sequenced in a study of shared clonotypes between healthy human individuals. Only in-frame clones appear in the TCRdb table, and some are missing; sequencing was by immunoSEQ multiplex PCR. The table records around 700,000 clones, about 91% of them present only once. Only CD45RO-negative cells positively selected for CCR7 counted as naive CD8 cells, so terminally differentiated effector memory CD45RA+ cells were excluded. Sequenced sample: naive CD8+ T cells sorted from blood. Receptor source: a man aged 25 to 45 in good health.

The V gene is TRBV6-5, the J gene TRBJ2-7; perhaps D is TRBD1 or TRBD2 (5 bases each). Trimming cost V 2 bases and J 5 bases, with 13 bases left between them. Germline V CDR1 and CDR2: MNHEY, SVGAGI. This CDR3 contains 14 residues. This CDR3 reads CASSYTQAGDEQYF. For the CDR3, the DNA is TGTGCCAGCAGTTACACACAGGCCGGGGACGAGCAGTACTTC.

J is TRBJ2-7 and V is TRBV11-2; maybe TRBD1 (6 bases). The CDR3 runs 14 residues. CDR1 SGHAT and CDR2 FQNNGV come from the germline V gene. V gave up 5 bases and J gave up 2 bases, with 13 bases separating them. Here the CDR3 reads CASSAWDKAYEQYF. CDR3 DNA sequence: TGTGCCAGCAGCGCGTGGGACAAAGCCTACGAGCAGTACTTC.

This chain links TRBV5-1 with TRBJ2-7; 9 bases are shared with TRBD1. This CDR3 spans 15 amino acids. CDR1 and CDR2 (germline): SGHRS, YFSETQ. V dropped 0 bases and J dropped 5; count of bases not matched to a gene: 6. This chain's CDR3 is CASSLAPGQGNEQYF. The CDR3 DNA is TGCGCCAGCAGCTTGGCTCCGGGACAGGGAAACGAGCAGTACTTC.

The chain is built from TRBV28 and TRBJ1-5; perhaps TRBD1 as D (6 bases). There are 14 residues in the CDR3. CDR1 is MDHEN, CDR2 SYDVKM, per germline. V lost 4 bases, J lost 7 bases, and 14 bases lay in between. CDR3 sequence reads: CASSSSGETQPQHF. CDR3 nucleotide sequence: TGTGCCAGCAGTTCATCAGGGGAGACGCAGCCCCAGCATTTT.

The rearrangement joins TRBV7-9 to TRBJ1-1; D unresolved. The CDR3 is 13 residues long. V lost 4 bases, J lost 1 base, and 7 bases lay in between. Germline V CDR1 and CDR2: SEHNR, FQNEAQ (reference sequence). The chain's CDR3 is CASSSRGNTEAFF. Here the CDR3 DNA reads TGTGCCAGCAGCTCGCGGGGGAACACTGAAGCTTTCTTT.

The chain has TRBV27 and TRBJ2-5; 11 positions agree with TRBD2. There are 16 residues in the CDR3. V gave up 6 bases and J gave up 5 bases; unmatched junction bases: 11. Per the germline V gene, CDR1 is MNHEY and CDR2 is SMNVEV (reference sequence). The CDR3 loop is CASSPVPSGRRETQYF. The CDR3 nucleotides are TGTGCCAGCAGCCCAGTGCCTAGCGGGAGGCGGGAGACCCAGTACTTC.

The count of this clone is one. The CDR3 here is CASSLAAGGQGKDYGYTF. The CDR3 bases are TGTGCCAGCAGCTTAGCCGCAGGTGGACAGGGGAAGGACTATGGCTACACCTTC. The rearrangement joins TRBV13 to TRBJ1-2; 9 positions match TRBD1. Germline values: CDR1 PRHDT, CDR2 FYEKMQ (reference sequence). The V gene end was trimmed by 1 base and the J gene end by 3 bases; junction bases not matched to a gene: 12. This CDR3 is built from 18 residues.

On this clone itself: This sample also contains other DNA sequences that code for the same CDR3. This chain links TRBV29-1 with TRBJ2-7, with D unresolved. Per the germline V gene, CDR1 is SQVTM and CDR2 is ANQGSEA. This CDR3 is 14 amino acids long. V was shortened by 1 base and J by 0 bases, with 10 bases between the two germline ends. The chain's CDR3 is CSVEVPSSSYEQYF. For the CDR3, the DNA is TGCAGCGTTGAAGTACCGAGTAGCTCCTACGAGCAGTACTTC.

The genes are TRBV5-1 and TRBJ2-3; 8 nucleotides match TRBD1. CDR3 length: 12 residues. Germline CDR1 SGHRS, CDR2 YFSETQ. The ends lost 7 bases at V and 4 bases at J; junction bases unmatched: 2. The CDR3 DNA sequence: TGCGCCAGCGGGACAGGACCAGATACGCAGTATTTT. This sequence encodes CASGTGPDTQYF.

The gene calls are TRBV29-1 and TRBJ2-1; 8 nucleotides line up with TRBD2. Looked up from germline, CDR1 is SQVTM and CDR2 is ANQGSEA. V dropped 4 bases and J dropped 4; count of bases not matched to a gene: 15. The length of the CDR3 is 17 residues. CDR3 protein: CSVVGTSRGRAYNEQFF. The CDR3 region has the DNA TGCAGCGTTGTCGGGACTAGTCGTGGGAGGGCTTACAATGAGCAGTTCTTC.

The chain carries TRBV5-1 and TRBJ2-7; TRBD1 or TRBD2 may be the D gene (5 bases each). The V end lost 0 bases, the J end lost 2 bases, and 12 bases lay between the germline ends. There are 15 residues in the CDR3. The germline CDR1 and CDR2 sequences are SGHRS and YFSETQ. Here the CDR3 DNA reads TGCGCCAGCAGCTTGGGATCTGGGACCGCCTACGAGCAGTACTTC. Residues: CASSLGSGTAYEQYF.

CDR3 coding DNA: TGTGCCAGCAGTTTAATAGGACACATGCAGCCCCAGCATTTT. It specifies CASSLIGHMQPQHF. The V and J genes are TRBV27 and TRBJ1-5, with a weak D call TRBD1 (5 bases). The CDR3 extends over 14 amino acids. CDR1 is MNHEY, CDR2 SMNVEV, per germline (reference sequence). The V end lost 2 bases, the J end lost 7 bases, and 12 bases lay between the germline ends.

The chain couples TRBV5-1 to TRBJ1-5; D is unclear. Trimming removed 0 bases at V and 0 bases at J, with 7 bases between. Germline values: CDR1 SGHRS, CDR2 YFSETQ. The CDR3 spans 15 residues. CDR3 nucleotide sequence: TGCGCCAGCAGCTTGGCGCCTAATAGCAATCAGCCCCAGCATTTT. It codes for CASSLAPNSNQPQHF.

The chain couples TRBV9 to TRBJ2-1, with 7 nucleotides matching TRBD1. V trimming: 4 bases; J trimming: 4 bases; junction bases outside the gene matches: 5. The CDR3 consists of 14 residues. Germline CDR1 reads SGDLS; CDR2 reads YYNGEE. The CDR3 bases are TGTGCCAGCAGCCGAGGGGGCCTGTACAATGAGCAGTTCTTC. Translation gives CASSRGGLYNEQFF.